This is a list of T cell receptor beta chains from one sample in a study of OX40 agonist ivuxolimab in advanced cancers. Data came from immunoSEQ multiplex PCR; TCRdb stores just in-frame clones and leaves some out. The data contain about 70,000 clones, roughly 86% of them singletons. The specimen was CD4+ or CD8+ T cells sorted from blood, collected in a trial of the OX40 agonist ivuxolimab. These receptors came from an adult with an advanced solid tumor such as melanoma, head and neck, liver or kidney cancer. Both conserved end residues are part of each CDR3. Each record gives: D gene, clone size, V gene, J gene, CDR3 protein, CDR3 DNA. D genes are given only for firm matches. Clone size is stated in some rows and not others, as once, few, many or a class when expanded.

>NA|NA|TRBV29-1|TRBJ2-7
CSVDGGGAYEQYF
TGCAGCGTTGATGGAGGGGGGGCCTACGAGCAGTACTTC
>TRBD2|NA|TRBV2|TRBJ2-1
CASRSSGGAGLFNEQFF
TGTGCCAGCAGGTCTAGCGGGGGGGCGGGTCTTTTCAATGAGCAGTTCTTC
>NA|NA|TRBV6-5|TRBJ1-1
CASSYRQGEAFF
TGTGCCAGCAGTTACCGCCAGGGTGAAGCTTTCTTT
>NA|few|TRBV5-5|TRBJ1-5
CASSLTSNQPQHF
TGTGCCAGCAGCTTGACTAGCAATCAGCCCCAGCATTTT
>NA|few|TRBV7-2|TRBJ2-3
CASSLSPGDTQYF
TGTGCCAGCAGCTTATCCCCGGGAGATACGCAGTATTTT
>TRBD1|NA|TRBV7-9|TRBJ2-1
CASSSAGTGGSGEQFF
TGTGCCAGCAGCTCCGCCGGGACAGGGGGTTCGGGTGAGCAGTTCTTC
>NA|NA|TRBV6-6|TRBJ2-7
CASSYSGGFYEQYF
TGTGCCAGCAGTTACTCTGGGGGTTTCTACGAGCAGTACTTC
>TRBD1|NA|TRBV6-5|TRBJ1-1
CASRMDRVSTEAFF
TGTGCCAGCAGAATGGACAGGGTGAGCACTGAAGCTTTCTTT
>NA|NA|TRBV7-9|TRBJ1-2
CASSLAPAGYTF
TGTGCCAGCAGCTTAGCGCCCGCTGGCTACACCTTC
>TRBD1|NA|TRBV7-2|TRBJ1-2
CASSLFGQGDGYTF
TGTGCCAGCAGCTTGTTCGGACAGGGTGATGGCTACACCTTC
>NA|NA|TRBV29-1|TRBJ1-3
CSVEDGGNTIYF
TGCAGCGTTGAAGATGGGGGAAACACCATATATTTT
>NA|NA|TRBV7-2|TRBJ2-3
CASSLPRRASSTDTQYF
TGTGCCAGCAGCCTCCCGAGGAGAGCCTCTAGCACAGATACGCAGTATTTT
>NA|NA|TRBV7-3|TRBJ2-1
CASSLRRENEQFF
TGTGCCAGCAGCTTAAGGCGTGAGAATGAGCAGTTCTTC
>NA|NA|TRBV2|TRBJ1-1
CASSEYRNTEAFF
TGTGCCAGCAGTGAGTATAGGAACACTGAAGCTTTCTTT
>TRBD2|NA|TRBV19|TRBJ2-5
CASSAGLAGETQYF
TGTGCCAGTAGTGCCGGACTAGCGGGGGAGACCCAGTACTTC
>NA|NA|TRBV6-6|TRBJ2-7
CASSYNPTWEQYF
TGTGCCAGCAGTTACAACCCAACCTGGGAGCAGTACTTC
>TRBD1|NA|TRBV2|TRBJ2-3
CASREGQGTQYF
TGTGCCAGCAGGGAAGGACAGGGAACGCAGTATTTT
>TRBD2|NA|TRBV11-3|TRBJ2-5
CASSLGSGKGEETQYF
TGTGCCAGCAGCTTAGGTAGCGGGAAAGGGGAAGAGACCCAGTACTTC
>TRBD1|NA|TRBV5-5|TRBJ1-5
CASSLVWTGRNSNQPQHF
TGTGCCAGCAGCTTGGTCTGGACAGGAAGAAATAGCAATCAGCCCCAGCATTTT
>NA|NA|TRBV19|TRBJ2-1
CASSIDHARDEQFF
TGTGCCAGTAGTATAGATCACGCCAGGGATGAGCAGTTCTTC
>TRBD2|NA|TRBV19|TRBJ2-7
CASSPGGGPYEQYF
TGTGCCAGTAGTCCGGGCGGGGGACCCTACGAGCAGTACTTC
>NA|NA|TRBV7-8|TRBJ1-1
CASSSKGGVNTEAFF
TGTGCCAGCAGCAGTAAGGGTGGGGTGAACACTGAAGCTTTCTTT
>NA|NA|TRBV11-2|TRBJ2-7
CASSLDQLAGEQYF
TGTGCCAGCAGCTTAGATCAACTAGCCGGGGAGCAGTACTTC
>TRBD1|NA|TRBV6-1|TRBJ2-7
CASRTGTGLSYEQYF
TGTGCCAGCAGGACCGGGACAGGCCTTTCCTACGAGCAGTACTTC
>TRBD1|NA|TRBV2|TRBJ1-4
CASIPGQGGEKLFF
TGTGCCAGCATCCCGGGACAGGGTGGTGAAAAACTGTTTTTT
>NA|NA|TRBV27|TRBJ2-7
CASSPRGAGAHLYEQYF
TGTGCCAGCAGTCCTAGGGGGGCAGGGGCCCATCTCTACGAGCAGTACTTC
>NA|NA|TRBV6-1|TRBJ2-5
CASRPPGPYQETQYF
TGTGCCAGCAGACCCCCTGGGCCCTACCAAGAGACCCAGTACTTC
>TRBD1|NA|TRBV7-9|TRBJ1-2
CASSGQGGTNYGYTF
TGTGCCAGCAGCGGACAGGGAGGGACTAACTATGGCTACACCTTC
>TRBD2|NA|TRBV19|TRBJ2-5
CASSINPRLAGGQETQYF
TGTGCCAGTAGTATCAACCCCAGACTAGCGGGAGGGCAAGAGACCCAGTACTTC
>NA|NA|TRBV12-2|TRBJ2-7
CASVTACSYEQYF
TGTGCAAGTGTGACAGCTTGCTCCTACGAGCAGTACTTC
>TRBD2|once|TRBV27|TRBJ2-3
CASSLSGTSATDTQYF
TGTGCCAGCAGTTTATCCGGGACTAGCGCCACAGATACGCAGTATTTT
>NA|NA|TRBV9|TRBJ2-6
CASSVVGTGANVLTF
TGTGCCAGCAGCGTAGTGGGGACTGGGGCCAACGTCCTGACTTTC
>NA|NA|TRBV6-5|TRBJ1-1
CASSLRTANTEAFF
TGTGCCAGCAGTCTCCGGACAGCTAACACTGAAGCTTTCTTT
>NA|NA|TRBV5-1|TRBJ2-2
CASRQVGQFTGELFF
TGCGCCAGCAGGCAGGTTGGACAGTTCACCGGGGAGCTGTTTTTT
>TRBD1|NA|TRBV19|TRBJ1-1
CASSIRQGVNTEAFF
TGTGCCAGTAGTATCAGACAGGGGGTGAACACTGAAGCTTTCTTT
>TRBD2|NA|TRBV7-9|TRBJ2-5
CASSLLAGVTQYF
TGTGCCAGCAGCTTACTAGCGGGGGTGACCCAGTACTTC
>NA|NA|TRBV19|TRBJ1-2
CASSHRSVGYGYTF
TGTGCCAGTAGTCACAGGTCAGTCGGCTATGGCTACACCTTC
>NA|NA|TRBV19|TRBJ1-5
CASTVDGDSNQPQHF
TGTGCCAGTACCGTGGACGGTGATAGCAATCAGCCCCAGCATTTT
>NA|NA|TRBV6-4|TRBJ2-5
CAIKAEPRETQYF
TGTGCCATCAAGGCTGAACCGCGGGAGACCCAGTACTTC
>NA|NA|TRBV19|TRBJ1-1
CASSIDKLMNTEAFF
TGTGCCAGTAGTATAGATAAGCTCATGAACACTGAAGCTTTCTTT
>TRBD1|NA|TRBV2|TRBJ2-2
CASRGTGSTGELFF
TGTGCCAGCAGGGGGACAGGGTCTACCGGGGAGCTGTTTTTT
>NA|NA|TRBV5-6|TRBJ1-6
CASRATNSSPLHF
TGTGCCAGCAGGGCGACGAATAGTTCACCCCTCCACTTT
>TRBD1|NA|TRBV6-5|TRBJ2-7
CASSYSWTGDGEQYF
TGTGCCAGCAGTTACTCGTGGACAGGGGACGGCGAGCAGTACTTC
>NA|NA|TRBV6-5|TRBJ1-2
CASSYGGNYGYTF
TGTGCCAGCAGTTACGGGGGTAATTATGGCTACACCTTC
>TRBD2|NA|TRBV7-2|TRBJ2-1
CASSLGSASGAYNEQFF
TGTGCCAGCAGCTTAGGTTCGGCTAGCGGCGCCTACAATGAGCAGTTCTTC
>NA|NA|TRBV2|TRBJ1-5
CASSLLMTRGYSNQPQHF
TGTGCCAGCAGTCTTCTTATGACGCGTGGGTATAGCAATCAGCCCCAGCATTTT
>NA|NA|TRBV10-3|TRBJ1-1
CAISESQGKVNTEAFF
TGTGCCATCAGTGAGTCCCAGGGTAAAGTGAACACTGAAGCTTTCTTT
>NA|NA|TRBV5-6|TRBJ2-5
CASSLDGTQYF
TGTGCCAGCAGCTTGGACGGGACCCAGTACTTC
>NA|few|TRBV19|TRBJ1-2
CASMGSRGYTF
TGTGCCAGTATGGGGTCTCGGGGCTACACCTTC
>NA|NA|TRBV19|TRBJ1-4
CASINIQAGNEKLFF
TGTGCCAGTATCAATATACAGGCGGGGAATGAAAAACTGTTTTTT
>TRBD1|NA|TRBV5-4|TRBJ2-3
CASRKDRGSTLDTQYF
TGTGCCAGCAGAAAGGACAGGGGAAGTACATTAGATACGCAGTATTTT